The rows below give T cell receptor beta chains drawn from one sample of a study of blood T cell repertoires in COVID-19. Generated by immunoSEQ multiplex PCR, the TCRdb table keeps only in-frame clones and is missing some. The sample includes 200,000 to 250,000 clones, roughly 84% of them seen just once. Material for sequencing was PBMCs or T cells enriched from blood (not recorded which). These receptors came from a woman in her 40s who had recovered from COVID-19. The CDR3 runs from the conserved cysteine through the conserved F or W. The order of the fields is V gene, D gene, J gene, clone size, CDR3 protein, CDR3 DNA. A D gene is named only where the DNA matches it firmly. Clone size is stated in some rows and not others, as once, few, many or a class when expanded.

v_gene: TRBV6-6; d_gene: TRBD1; j_gene: TRBJ1-3; abundance: -; CDR3aa: CASSVDRAGNTIYF; CDR3nt: TGTGCCAGCAGCGTTGACAGGGCCGGAAACACCATATATTTT
v_gene: TRBV7-2; d_gene: TRBD1; j_gene: TRBJ1-2; abundance: few; CDR3aa: CASSSDRGPYGYTF; CDR3nt: TGTGCCAGCAGCTCGGACAGGGGACCCTATGGCTACACCTTC
v_gene: TRBV29-1; d_gene: -; j_gene: TRBJ1-3; abundance: -; CDR3aa: CSVNTNSGNTIYF; CDR3nt: TGCAGCGTTAACACAAACTCTGGAAACACCATATATTTT
v_gene: TRBV9; d_gene: TRBD2; j_gene: TRBJ2-2; abundance: few; CDR3aa: CASSVGGSRGTGELFF; CDR3nt: TGTGCCAGCAGCGTAGGCGGGAGTAGAGGCACCGGGGAGCTGTTTTTT
v_gene: TRBV10-3; d_gene: -; j_gene: TRBJ1-1; abundance: -; CDR3aa: CAIKRTQNTEAFF; CDR3nt: TGTGCCATCAAAAGGACACAGAACACTGAAGCTTTCTTT
v_gene: TRBV5-6; d_gene: TRBD1; j_gene: TRBJ1-2; abundance: -; CDR3aa: CASSRDRVGYTF; CDR3nt: TGTGCCAGCAGCCGTGACAGGGTCGGCTACACCTTC
v_gene: TRBV3-1/TRBV3-2; d_gene: -; j_gene: TRBJ1-3; abundance: once; CDR3aa: CASSQRIPQGAGNTIYF; CDR3nt: TGTGCCAGCAGCCAACGAATACCGCAGGGTGCTGGAAACACCATATATTTT
v_gene: TRBV30; d_gene: -; j_gene: TRBJ1-2; abundance: -; CDR3aa: CAWSVQQDYGYTF; CDR3nt: TGTGCCTGGAGTGTACAACAGGACTATGGCTACACCTTC
v_gene: TRBV5-1; d_gene: TRBD1; j_gene: TRBJ1-4; abundance: -; CDR3aa: CASSARTGGNEKLFF; CDR3nt: TGCGCCAGCAGCGCCAGGACAGGGGGGAATGAAAAACTGTTTTTT
v_gene: TRBV7-2; d_gene: -; j_gene: TRBJ2-1; abundance: -; CDR3aa: CASSLEGAQEGEQFF; CDR3nt: TGTGCCAGCAGCTTAGAGGGGGCGCAGGAGGGTGAGCAGTTCTTC
v_gene: TRBV27; d_gene: -; j_gene: TRBJ1-1; abundance: -; CDR3aa: CASSPDRRSTEAFF; CDR3nt: TGTGCCAGCAGCCCTGACAGGAGGAGTACTGAAGCTTTCTTT
v_gene: TRBV4-2; d_gene: -; j_gene: TRBJ1-5; abundance: once; CDR3aa: CASSRGGGEWDQPQHF; CDR3nt: TGTGCCAGCAGCCGAGGGGGAGGGGAATGGGATCAGCCCCAGCATTTT
v_gene: TRBV5-1; d_gene: TRBD1; j_gene: TRBJ2-3; abundance: -; CDR3aa: CASGSGQGGLDTQYF; CDR3nt: TGCGCCAGCGGATCCGGACAGGGTGGGTTGGATACGCAGTATTTT
v_gene: TRBV28; d_gene: TRBD2; j_gene: TRBJ2-3; abundance: -; CDR3aa: CASSQPSGSPDTQYF; CDR3nt: TGTGCCAGCAGCCAACCTAGCGGGAGCCCAGATACGCAGTATTTT
v_gene: TRBV5-1; d_gene: TRBD1; j_gene: TRBJ1-1; abundance: -; CDR3aa: CASKGGAGNTEAFF; CDR3nt: TGCGCCAGTAAAGGGGGCGCGGGGAACACTGAAGCTTTCTTT
v_gene: TRBV7-3; d_gene: -; j_gene: TRBJ1-3; abundance: -; CDR3aa: CASSMGGNSGNTIYF; CDR3nt: TGTGCCAGCAGCATGGGAGGGAACTCTGGAAACACCATATATTTT
v_gene: TRBV7-9; d_gene: -; j_gene: TRBJ2-5; abundance: once; CDR3aa: CASSLQGGRQETQYF; CDR3nt: TGTGCCAGCAGCCTCCAAGGAGGAAGACAAGAGACCCAGTACTTC